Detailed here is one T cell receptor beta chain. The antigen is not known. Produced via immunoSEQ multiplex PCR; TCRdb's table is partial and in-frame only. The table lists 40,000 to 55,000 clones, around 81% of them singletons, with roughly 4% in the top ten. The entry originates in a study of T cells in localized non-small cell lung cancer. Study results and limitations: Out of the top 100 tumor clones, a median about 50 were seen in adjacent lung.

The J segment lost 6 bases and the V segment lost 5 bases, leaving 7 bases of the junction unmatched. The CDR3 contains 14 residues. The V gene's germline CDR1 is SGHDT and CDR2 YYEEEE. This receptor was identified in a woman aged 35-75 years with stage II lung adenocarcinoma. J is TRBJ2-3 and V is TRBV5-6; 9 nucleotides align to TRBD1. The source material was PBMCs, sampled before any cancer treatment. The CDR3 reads CASRRTGVADTQYF. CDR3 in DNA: TGTGCCAGCAGACGGACAGGGGTAGCCGATACGCAGTATTTT.